Listed below are T cell receptor beta chains from one sample, sequenced in a study of blood T cell repertoires in COVID-19. Method: immunoSEQ multiplex PCR; TCRdb's copy keeps in-frame clones and lacks some. The sample lists 300,000 to 450,000 clones, less than 85% occurring once. Sequencing was performed on peripheral blood. These receptors originate from a woman aged 18-29 years with acute or convalescent COVID-19. The CDR3 runs from the conserved cysteine through the conserved F or W. D genes are given only for firm matches. Only some rows state a clone size, as once, few, many or a class for expanded clones.

clone_size	v_call	d_call	j_call	cdr3_nt	cdr3_aa
.	TRBV7-9	.	TRBJ1-5	TGTGCCAGCAGCGCCGAGGGACACGAGGGCGATCAGCCCCAGCATTTT	CASSAEGHEGDQPQHF
.	TRBV19	TRBD2	TRBJ2-1	TGTGCCAGTAGTATCATCGGAGCGGGGTCCTACAATGAGCAGTTCTTC	CASSIIGAGSYNEQFF
.	TRBV9	TRBD1	TRBJ2-7	TGTGCCAGCAGCGTAGCCGGGACAGGGGTCAACGAGCAGTACTTC	CASSVAGTGVNEQYF
once	TRBV19	TRBD1	TRBJ1-1	TGTGCCAGTACCCCGACAGGGCGGGGTACTGAAGCTTTCTTT	CASTPTGRGTEAFF
.	TRBV11-2	.	TRBJ1-2	TGTGCCAGCAGCACTCTTAAGGGGCCGCGTAACTATGGCTACACCTTC	CASSTLKGPRNYGYTF
.	TRBV24-1	.	TRBJ2-3	TGTGCCACCAGTGCCTCTTGGGGGGCAGGGGGTGATGCAGATACGCAGTATTTT	CATSASWGAGGDADTQYF
.	TRBV7-9	TRBD1	TRBJ1-6	TGTGCCAGCAGCTGGCGACAGGGGGCCAATTCACCCCTCCACTTT	CASSWRQGANSPLHF
.	TRBV5-1	TRBD1	TRBJ2-2	TGCGCCAGCAGATACCAAACAGGGGAGAACACCGGGGAGCTGTTTTTT	CASRYQTGENTGELFF
.	TRBV30	.	TRBJ1-2	TGTGCCTGGACGGCAGGGGACGGCTACACCTTC	CAWTAGDGYTF
.	TRBV5-4	TRBD1	TRBJ1-2	TGTGCCAGCAGCCAGACAGGGACCGTAGGCTACACCTTC	CASSQTGTVGYTF
.	TRBV5-5	.	TRBJ1-4	TGTGCCAGCAGCTTATACAGTTCTAATGAAAAACTGTTTTTT	CASSLYSSNEKLFF
.	TRBV28	.	TRBJ2-6	TGTGCCAGCAGTTTTCTAGGGGCGGGGGCCAACGTCCTGACTTTC	CASSFLGAGANVLTF
.	TRBV11-1	TRBD2	TRBJ2-3	TGTGCCAGCAGCTTAGGACTAGCGGGACGAGATACGCAGTATTTT	CASSLGLAGRDTQYF
.	TRBV9	.	TRBJ2-2	TGTGCCAGCAGCGTAGAGGACACCTACACCGGGGAGCTGTTTTTT	CASSVEDTYTGELFF
.	TRBV20-1	.	TRBJ2-3	TGCAGTGCTAGTATCGGGGGGCACGGCACAGATACGCAGTATTTT	CSASIGGHGTDTQYF
.	TRBV9	TRBD2	TRBJ2-5	TGTGCCAGCAGCGGGGGAGCGGGGTACCAAGAGACCCAGTACTTC	CASSGGAGYQETQYF
.	TRBV2	TRBD1	TRBJ2-7	TGTGCCAGGACAGGGGGTAGGAAGCACGAGCAGTACTTC	CARTGGRKHEQYF
few	TRBV19	TRBD1	TRBJ1-4	TGTGCCAGTAGTATAGCGATAGGACAGGTTAATGAAAAACTGTTTTTT	CASSIAIGQVNEKLFF
once	TRBV19	.	TRBJ1-1	TGTGCCAGTAGTGCACAGGGTCACACTGAAGCTTTCTTT	CASSAQGHTEAFF
.	TRBV28	.	TRBJ1-6	TGTGCCACCCCCCAACGGACTTCTAATTCACCCCTCCACTTT	CATPQRTSNSPLHF
.	TRBV12-5	.	TRBJ1-1	TGTGCTAGTGGTTTCGGGATGACGAACACTGAAGCTTTCTTT	CASGFGMTNTEAFF
.	TRBV7-9	TRBD1	TRBJ2-7	TGTGCCAGCAGCTTACTCGCTGCTTTGGGACAGGGGGCTACCGAGCAGTACTTC	CASSLLAALGQGATEQYF